These 11 T cell receptor beta chains were all obtained from the same sample, sequenced in a study of spatial heterogeneity in lung cancer. The sample's time point: sample taken at primary tumor resection. From tumor, nontumor lung or frozen PBMC, whole RNA was taken unsorted for sequencing. TCRdb reprocessed the 5' RACE reads via MiXCR and lists one record per CDR3 protein. The sample yields roughly 8,000 distinct CDR3 sequences, about 8.6% seen once. The sample was PBMCs, taken at surgery. These TCRs come from a male donor with early-stage non-small cell lung cancer.

Many counts were recorded for this clonotype. This beta chain is an unintended read in a library built for alpha chains; its size means little. The genes are TRBV2 and TRBJ1-2; TRBD1 is a possible D gene (5 bases). This CDR3 is 14 amino acids long. The V end was cut by 0 bases, the J end by 5 bases, with 10 bases between. CDR1 is SNHLY, CDR2 FYNNEI, per germline. The CDR3 region is CASSEALQGYGYTF. CDR3 DNA sequence: TGTGCCAGCAGTGAAGCGCTTCAGGGTTATGGCTACACCTTC.

This clonotype was found many times. Found in a library prepared for alpha chains, this beta chain is an off-target read, and its abundance has little meaning. The V gene is TRBV7-9, the J gene TRBJ2-3; TRBD1 matches at 8 bases. The CDR3 spans 14 residues. CDR1 is SEHNR and CDR2 is FQNEAQ in the germline V gene (reference sequence). With 6 bases clipped from V and 0 bases from J, the junction kept 2 bases outside the gene matches. The CDR3 DNA sequence: TGTGCCAGCAGTCGGGACAGGAGCACAGATACGCAGTATTTT. It yields the protein CASSRDRSTDTQYF.

This clonotype has ten or more counts. Since it is a stray read in a library aimed at alpha chains, this beta chain has a size that is not meaningful. The chain employs TRBV6-6 and TRBJ2-1, with TRBD2 identical over 14 bases. The V gene's germline CDR1 is MNHNY and CDR2 SVGAGI (reference sequence). With V trimmed by 6 bases and J by 7 bases, 5 bases remained unmatched. The CDR3 contains 15 residues. CDR3 protein: CASSPGLAGGNEQFF. CDR3 sequence (DNA): TGTGCCAGCAGCCCCGGACTAGCGGGAGGTAATGAGCAGTTCTTC.

This clonotype was counted many times. This beta chain appears as a stray read in a library generated for alpha chains; its size is not informative. The rearrangement uses TRBV5-1 and TRBJ2-3, with D possibly being TRBD2 (5 bases). Trimming stripped 1 base from V and 1 base from J, with 10 bases between. The germline V gene has CDR1 SGHRS and CDR2 YFSETQ. There are 15 residues in the CDR3. The CDR3 loop reads CASSLMGDGTDTQYF. CDR3 in DNA: TGCGCCAGCAGCTTGATGGGAGACGGCACAGATACGCAGTATTTT.

Remarks on this clonotype: Little can be read into the size of this beta chain, an off-target read in a library designed for alpha chains. This sequence joins TRBV20-1 and TRBJ2-4, with 8 bases lining up with TRBD2. The CDR3 runs 19 residues. CDR1 is DFQATT, CDR2 SNEGSKA, per germline (reference sequence). The V gene end was trimmed by 4 bases and the J gene end by 0 bases; junction bases not matched to a gene: 17. CDR3 in DNA: TGCAGTGCTACGCCCCAGGCAGCGGGAGTTTTGAGAGCCAAAAACATTCAGTACTTC. Protein product: CSATPQAAGVLRAKNIQYF.

This clonotype was counted ten times or more. Since the library was made to target alpha chains, this beta chain is a stray read and its abundance is not meaningful. This chain links TRBV9 with TRBJ2-7, with 9 nucleotides matching TRBD2. CDR1 and CDR2 (germline): SGDLS, YYNGEE. The CDR3 loop spans 14 amino acids. Trimming removed 2 bases from V and 5 bases from J; junction bases left unmatched: 5. The CDR3 nucleotides are TGTGCCAGCAGCGTCCATGGACTAGCGAACGAGCAGTACTTC. This codes for CASSVHGLANEQYF. Variable domain in full (rest from reference TRBV9 and TRBJ2-7): DSGVTQTPKHLITATGQRVTLRCSPRSGDLSVYWYQQSLDQGLQFLIQYYNGEERAKGNILERFSAQQFPDLHSELNLSSLELGDSALYFCASSVHGLANEQYFGPGTRLTVT.

This clonotype was counted ten times or more. Since the library was made to target alpha chains, this beta chain is a stray read and its abundance is not meaningful. This chain links TRBV29-1 with TRBJ2-3; weak D call: TRBD1 (6 bases). Germline V gene lookup returns CDR1 SQVTM and CDR2 ANQGSEA. Trimming left V 4 bases short and J 1 base short, with 9 bases between. This CDR3 is 13 amino acids long. The CDR3 region is CSVGWGRTDTQYF. In DNA, the CDR3 is TGCAGCGTTGGCTGGGGGCGCACAGATACGCAGTATTTT.

Within the sample, this clonotype is medium-sized. Since the library was made to target alpha chains, this beta chain is a stray read and its abundance is not meaningful. The chain employs TRBV12-3 or TRBV12-4 and TRBJ2-7, with 10 bases matching TRBD1. Trimming cost V 5 bases and J 5 bases; bases outside gene matches: 15. This CDR3 region has 17 residues. CDR3 protein: CASSGRQMDRGYDEQYF. The CDR3 bases are TGTGCCAGCAGTGGCCGGCAGATGGACAGGGGGTATGACGAGCAGTACTTC.

About this clonotype: This beta chain turned up in a library designed for alpha chains; as an off-target read, its abundance says little. The chain joins TRBV12-3 or TRBV12-4 to TRBJ2-2, with 9 bases identical to TRBD1. The CDR3 extends over 14 amino acids. The V and J ends lost 6 bases and 6 bases, in that order; junction bases with no gene match: 5. The DNA for the CDR3 is TGTGCCAGCAGATCCACAGGGGGCGCCGGGGAGCTGTTTTTT. Protein sequence: CASRSTGGAGELFF.

Many counts were recorded for this clonotype. This beta chain lies outside the target of a library built for alpha chains; its clone size means little. V usage is TRBV12-3 or TRBV12-4 and J usage is TRBJ2-7; D call uncertain. CDR3 length: 15 residues. V was shortened by 7 bases and J by 5 bases, with 21 bases between the two germline ends. The CDR3 loop reads CASTLFSMGTHEQYF. CDR3 nucleotides: TGTGCCAGCACCTTATTCTCCATGGGTACCCACGAGCAGTACTTC.

Comment on this clonotype: In a library made to pick up alpha chains, this beta chain is a stray read with a size that means little. This rearrangement joins TRBV11-2 to TRBJ2-7, with D unclear. CDR3 size: 13 residues. Germline CDR1 SGHAT, CDR2 FQNNGV. V was pared by 1 base and J by 6 bases, with 10 bases between. The CDR3 bases are TGTGCCAGCAGCTTAGTTGAAGGGTCCGAGCAGTACTTC. It codes for CASSLVEGSEQYF.